This TCR beta chain was recorded in a study of blood T cell repertoires in COVID-19. Study as a whole: Acute and convalescent COVID-19 samples came from the United States, Italy and Spain. PBMCs, B-cell-depleted T cells, or T cells were the source of the cDNA or gDNA that made up the material.

The CDR3 length is 15 residues. Looked up from germline, CDR1 is SGHTA and CDR2 is FQGNSA. V shed 3 bases, J shed 7 bases, and the junction held 4 bases outside the gene matches. In the study's own analysis: Amplification from reference gene primers served as the basis for estimated nucleated cell counts. Profiling relied on immunoSEQ multiplex PCR, and the TCRdb table lists in-frame clones only, not all of them. V, J and clone size derive from that table, while D and trimming were established from the DNA sequence. The table shows 35,000 to 45,000 clones, with under 90% occurring only once. Sequencing input: peripheral blood. The TCR sequence derives from a human donor in a cohort sampled during active COVID-19. This chain connects TRBV7-2 to TRBJ1-5; 12 bases match TRBD1. The chain's CDR3 is CASSLGQGAGQPQHF. In nucleotides, the CDR3 is TGTGCCAGCAGCTTGGGACAGGGGGCAGGGCAGCCCCAGCATTTT. Complete variable domain (other parts from reference TRBV7-2 and TRBJ1-5): GAGVSQSPSNKVTEKGKDVELRCDPISGHTALYWYRQSLGQGLEFLIYFQGNSAPDKSGLPSDRFSAERTGGSVSTLTIQRTQQEDSAVYLCASSLGQGAGQPQHFGDGTRLSIL.